Listed here are 20 T cell receptor beta chains from one sample, sequenced in a study of CD8 T cells in ankylosing spondylitis. Findings and limits, study-wide: A motif in TCR beta, a set of under ten highly homologous variants, appeared characteristic of ankylosing spondylitis blood.

TCRdb passed the 5' RACE reads through MiXCR, listing each CDR3 protein once. Among about 800,000 distinct CDR3 sequences, roughly 12% were seen once, and the ten largest hold roughly 0.51%. Their target antigens are unknown. Source material: blood, either unsorted or a sorted T cell fraction (not recorded which). The source is a male donor with ankylosing spondylitis.

The chain couples TRBV7-2 to TRBJ2-3; TRBD1 aligns across 8 bases. The V and J ends lost 5 bases and 0 bases, in that order; junction bases with no gene match: 10. Looked up from germline, CDR1 is SGHTA and CDR2 is FQGNSA. The CDR3 has 17 residues. CDR3 region: CASSTGTGPFSTDTQYF. The CDR3 DNA is TGTGCCAGCAGCACCGGGACAGGTCCGTTTAGCACAGATACGCAGTATTTT.

The chain uses TRBV5-1 and TRBJ2-3; a possible D gene is TRBD2 (6 bases). CDR3 size: 15 residues. Germline CDR1 reads SGHRS; CDR2 reads YFSETQ. The ends were cut back, 3 bases at V and 2 bases at J, with 13 bases in the middle. The CDR3, as DNA: TGCGCCAGCAGCTCCGGGACTTTCCCCACAGATACGCAGTATTTT. Its protein is CASSSGTFPTDTQYF. The complete variable domain, with remaining parts taken from reference TRBV5-1 and TRBJ2-3, reads KAGVTQTPRYLIKTRGQQVTLSCSPISGHRSVSWYQQTPGQGLQFLFEYFSETQRNKGNFPGRFSGRQFSNSRSEMNVSTLELGDSALYLCASSSGTFPTDTQYFGPGTRLTVL.

This clonotype was seen more than once but under ten times. The chain has TRBV6-2 or TRBV6-3 and TRBJ2-1, with D tentatively TRBD1 (6 bases). CDR1 MNHEY and CDR2 SVGEGT come from the germline V gene. V was trimmed by 4 bases and J by 9 bases, leaving 10 bases between them. The CDR3 is made up of 12 amino acids. The CDR3: CASSSRGSEQFF. The CDR3 nucleotides are TGTGCCAGCAGTTCGAGGGGGAGTGAGCAGTTCTTC.

This clonotype was counted ten times or more. V is TRBV7-3 and J is TRBJ1-1; D may be TRBD1 (6 bases). V shed 3 bases and J shed 4 bases, with 12 bases lying between them. The CDR3 extends over 14 amino acids. CDR1 and CDR2 (germline): SGHTA, FQGTGA. Written as DNA, the CDR3 is TGTGCCAGCAGCTTGACGGGGGCAGGCACTGAAGCTTTCTTT. As protein: CASSLTGAGTEAFF.

The gene calls are TRBV15 and TRBJ2-3; no clear D gene. V shed 5 bases and J shed 2 bases, with 8 bases lying between them. There are 13 residues in the CDR3. Germline CDR1 LNHNV, CDR2 YYDKDF (reference sequence). CDR3 sequence (DNA): TGTGCCACCAGCCCCAGGCTCACAGATACGCAGTATTTT. As protein: CATSPRLTDTQYF. Together with reference TRBV15 and TRBJ2-3, the CDR3 gives the full variable domain: DAMVIQNPRYQVTQFGKPVTLSCSQTLNHNVMYWYQQKSSQAPKLLFHYYDKDFNNEADTPDNFQSRRPNTSFCFLDIRSPGLGDTAMYLCATSPRLTDTQYFGPGTRLTVL.

CDR3 DNA: TGTGCCAGCAGAACCAGGACAGGGAACACTGAAGCTTTCTTT. Translated, it gives CASRTRTGNTEAFF. This chain joins TRBV27 and TRBJ1-1, with 7 bases that match TRBD1. CDR1 and CDR2 from the germline V gene are MNHEY and SMNVEV (reference sequence). Trimming took 6 bases from V and 1 from J; bases not matched to a gene: 5. The CDR3 is 14 amino acids.

V usage is TRBV9 and J usage is TRBJ1-6, with 8 bases matching TRBD1. Germline-derived CDR1 and CDR2 are SGDLS and YYNGEE. This CDR3 contains 16 residues. The V and J ends lost 3 bases and 2 bases, in that order; junction bases with no gene match: 4. CDR3 nucleotide sequence: TGTGCCAGCAGCGGACAGGGGAGCCCCTATAATTCACCCCTCCACTTT. Residues: CASSGQGSPYNSPLHF.

This clonotype was counted a few times. The chain couples TRBV5-1 to TRBJ1-1; D not resolved. Germline V CDR1 and CDR2: SGHRS, YFSETQ. The germline V and J ends were trimmed by 1 base and 5 bases, with 12 bases remaining between them. The CDR3 runs 14 residues. The chain's CDR3 is CASSLRTAGTEAFF. CDR3 nucleotide sequence: TGCGCCAGCAGCTTGAGAACGGCCGGGACTGAAGCTTTCTTT.

This clonotype occurred a few times. The chain couples TRBV4-1 to TRBJ2-5; 7 bases align to TRBD2. V shed 2 bases, J shed 6 bases, and the junction held 27 bases outside the gene matches. Germline V gene sequence: CDR1 MGHRA, CDR2 YSYEKL. There are 21 residues in the CDR3. The CDR3 spells CASSQLETLDGGFLISKTQYF. The CDR3 coding sequence is TGCGCCAGCAGCCAACTTGAGACCTTGGACGGGGGGTTCTTAATATCGAAGACCCAGTACTTC.

This chain connects TRBV7-2 to TRBJ2-1; perhaps TRBD2 as D (5 bases). This CDR3 contains 17 residues. Germline-derived CDR1 and CDR2 are SGHTA and FQGNSA. Deletions cut 5 bases from V and 5 bases from J, with 22 bases between. The CDR3 region is CASSRYPPRLPNNEQFF. The CDR3, as DNA: TGTGCCAGCAGCAGATACCCACCCCGACTACCGAACAATGAGCAGTTCTTC.

The chain has TRBV4-2 and TRBJ2-1; D is uncertain. Germline-derived CDR1 and CDR2 are LGHNA and YNFKEQ. The V end lost 1 base, the J end lost 0 bases, and 7 bases lay between the germline ends. The CDR3 runs to 15 residues. The chain's CDR3 is CASSQGAVSYNEQFF. The CDR3 region has the DNA TGTGCCAGCAGCCAAGGGGCAGTCTCCTACAATGAGCAGTTCTTC.

This clonotype was counted at least ten times. V and J are TRBV29-1 and TRBJ2-2; D is unresolved. The V and J ends lost 3 bases and 8 bases respectively, with 16 bases between them. The germline V gene encodes CDR1 SQVTM and CDR2 ANQGSEA. CDR3 size: 14 residues. The CDR3 sequence: CSVEGSGWPGELFF. The CDR3 nucleotides read TGCAGCGTTGAGGGAAGTGGGTGGCCAGGGGAGCTGTTTTTT.

This clonotype was recorded many times. V and J are TRBV4-2 and TRBJ2-7; possibly TRBD2 for D (5 bases). The V gene lost 0 bases and the J gene lost 7 bases, with 10 bases spanning the gap. This CDR3 comprises 13 residues. Germline V CDR1 and CDR2: LGHNA, YNFKEQ. Here the CDR3 DNA reads TGTGCCAGCAGCCAAGACCCCGCGGGTGAGCAGTACTTC. It is translated as CASSQDPAGEQYF.

The V call is TRBV28, the J call TRBJ2-7; TRBD2 matches 9 bases. J lost 5 bases, V lost 5 bases, and 13 bases had no gene match. The germline CDR1 and CDR2 sequences are MDHEN and SYDVKM. This CDR3 has 16 amino acids. For the CDR3, the DNA is TGTGCCAGCAGTCCCCTTGGCGGGAGGGCCGCACACGAGCAGTACTTC. Translating it yields CASSPLGGRAAHEQYF.

This clonotype has a count of ten or more. CDR3 nucleotides: TGCAGTGCTCGTCCTAGCGGGAGGGCCTTATCCTACAATGAGCAGTTCTTC. It is translated as CSARPSGRALSYNEQFF. This rearrangement joins TRBV20-1 to TRBJ2-1, with 12 nucleotides matching TRBD2. Losses at the gene ends were 5 bases for V and 1 base for J; bases not matched to a gene: 9. This CDR3 has 17 amino acids. Germline CDR1 is DFQATT and CDR2 is SNEGSKA (reference sequence).

This clonotype was seen a few times. The V call is TRBV5-4, the J call TRBJ2-1; 11 bases align to TRBD2. V was clipped by 0 bases and J by 7 bases; unmatched bases: 3. CDR3 size: 15 residues. The germline V gene has CDR1 SGHNT and CDR2 YYREEE (reference sequence). Written as DNA, the CDR3 is TGTGCCAGCAGCTTGGCGCGACTAGCGGGGAATGAGCAGTTCTTC. This sequence encodes CASSLARLAGNEQFF.

The sample holds many counts of this clonotype. The chain carries TRBV6-5 and TRBJ1-4, with 7 bases matching TRBD1. The CDR3 has 16 amino acids. Unmatched junction bases numbered 10, after V lost 2 bases and J lost 7 bases. Germline CDR1 reads MNHEY; CDR2 reads SVGAGI. The CDR3 nucleotides read TGTGCCAGCAGTTACACGGTTGGAGGGGGCGGTGAAAAACTGTTTTTT. Protein: CASSYTVGGGGEKLFF.

The chain recombines TRBV18 with TRBJ2-2; the D gene is possibly TRBD1 (5 bases). V lost 3 bases, J lost 2 bases, and 7 bases lay in between. The germline V gene encodes CDR1 KGHSH and CDR2 LQKENI. The CDR3 spans 14 residues. CDR3 sequence reads: CASSPDINTGELFF. The DNA for the CDR3 is TGTGCCAGCTCACCGGACATTAACACCGGGGAGCTGTTTTTT. Using reference TRBV18 and TRBJ2-2 for the parts outside the CDR3, the full variable domain is NAGVMQNPRHLVRRRGQEARLRCSPMKGHSHVYWYRQLPEEGLKFMVYLQKENIIDESGMPKERFSAEFPKEGPSILRIQQVVRGDSAAYFCASSPDINTGELFFGEGSRLTVL.

This chain joins TRBV28 and TRBJ1-4, with D uncertain. CDR3 length equals 14 residues. In germline, CDR1 is MDHEN, CDR2 SYDVKM. V shed 3 bases and J shed 2 bases, with 7 bases lying between them. The CDR3: CASSLPLTNEKLFF. CDR3 DNA sequence: TGTGCCAGCAGTTTGCCTTTGACTAATGAAAAACTGTTTTTT.

On this clonotype: A read error is possible here, since a much larger clone lies one base away. DNA for the CDR3: TGTGCCAGCAGCTTGGGACACGACAATGAGCAGTTCTTC. Encoded protein: CASSLGHDNEQFF. This sequence joins TRBV11-3 and TRBJ2-1, with a possible D match to TRBD1 (6 bases). Germline V CDR1 and CDR2: SGHNT, YENEEA. Trimming cost V 3 bases and J 5 bases, with 8 bases left between them. CDR3 size: 13 residues.